The 20 T cell receptor beta chains listed next were all sequenced from one sample in a study of CD8+CD57+ T cells in acquired aplastic anemia. Previously, flow cytometry had revealed CD8+CD57+ cell expansion in the patients chosen for sequencing. The use of genomic DNA as template underpinned the TCR beta VDJ and CDR3 profiling. Using its own MiXCR run on the reads, TCRdb lists one record per CDR3 protein. The table shows just over 150,000 distinct CDR3 sequences, with about 50% occurring only once. The source material was sorted CD4+, CD8+, or CD8+CD57+ T cells (not recorded which) from PBMCs. The receptor source for this set is a human donor with aplastic anemia.

The V gene is TRBV7-9, the J gene TRBJ1-5; unclear D gene. This CDR3 is 13 amino acids long. The V gene's germline CDR1 is SEHNR and CDR2 FQNEAQ (reference sequence). Trimming pared 2 bases from V and 2 bases from J, leaving 4 bases between. The CDR3 DNA is TGTGCCAGCAGCTTATCTGGCAATCAGCCCCAGCATTTT. Its translation is CASSLSGNQPQHF.

V and J are TRBV2 and TRBJ2-7; D uncertain. The germline V gene encodes CDR1 SNHLY and CDR2 FYNNEI. V gave up 8 bases and J gave up 1 base, with 12 bases separating them. CDR3 length equals 13 residues. The CDR3: CASFTSASYEQYF. In nucleotides, the CDR3 is TGTGCCAGCTTCACATCGGCATCCTACGAGCAGTACTTC.

V usage is TRBV20-1 and J usage is TRBJ1-4; D unclear. This CDR3 spans 16 amino acids. From germline, CDR1 is DFQATT and CDR2 SNEGSKA (reference sequence). With 5 bases removed from V and 0 bases from J, the gap between germline ends came to 16 bases. This chain's CDR3 is CSAWVGDKTTNEKLFF. DNA for the CDR3: TGCAGTGCTTGGGTGGGAGATAAAACAACTAATGAAAAACTGTTTTTT.

This clonotype was recorded many times. The chain employs TRBV24-1 and TRBJ2-7; the match to TRBD1 covers 7 bases. The CDR3 runs 13 residues. J was trimmed by 6 bases and V by 4 bases; bases with no gene match: 5. Looked up from germline, CDR1 is KGHDR and CDR2 is SFDVKD. The CDR3 protein is CATSERGLGEQYF. Here the CDR3 DNA reads TGTGCCACCAGTGAGAGGGGGCTGGGCGAGCAGTACTTC.

There are many counts of this clonotype. J is TRBJ2-7 and V is TRBV9; a possible D gene is TRBD2 (6 bases). Germline assignment: CDR1 SGDLS and CDR2 YYNGEE. CDR3 length: 17 amino acids. Trimming stripped 3 bases from V and 0 bases from J, with 19 bases between. DNA of the CDR3: TGTGCCAGCAGCGAGGGTCTCAGCGGGTTAGTCTCCTACGAGCAGTACTTC. Amino acids: CASSEGLSGLVSYEQYF.

The J gene is TRBJ2-2, the V gene TRBV7-3; D unclear. The length of the CDR3 is 18 residues. V was pared by 1 base and J by 1 base, with 16 bases between. Germline V gene sequence: CDR1 SGHTA, CDR2 FQGTGA. This CDR3 reads CASSLIGLGRVNTGELFF. The CDR3 region has the DNA TGTGCCAGCAGCTTAATCGGGCTGGGTCGAGTGAACACCGGGGAGCTGTTTTTT.

This clonotype was observed many times. The chain uses TRBV4-1 and TRBJ1-1; 7 nucleotides agree with TRBD1. Germline CDR1 and CDR2: MGHRA and YSYEKL. Trimming at V came to 5 bases and at J to 5 bases, leaving 8 bases not matched to a gene. CDR3 size: 14 residues. For the CDR3, the DNA is TGCGCCAGCAGCAGCCACAGGGGAGGGACTGAAGCTTTCTTT. This sequence encodes CASSSHRGGTEAFF.

This clonotype has a single count. The chain is built from TRBV7-8 and TRBJ2-2; unclear D gene. Germline assignment: CDR1 SGHVS and CDR2 FQNEAQ. The CDR3 spans 14 residues. Trimming took off 0 bases at V and 1 base at J, with 3 bases between the two ends. The CDR3 region is CASSLARNTGELFF. CDR3 DNA: TGTGCCAGCAGCTTAGCGAGGAACACCGGGGAGCTGTTTTTT.

This clonotype has more than one count but fewer than ten. The CDR3 ends on some other residue instead of the conserved phenylalanine or tryptophan, so this is likely a read error. The chain is built from TRBV5-1 and TRBJ2-1, with TRBD2 matching 9 bases. This CDR3 comprises 14 residues. Losses at the gene ends were 6 bases for V and 3 bases for J; bases not matched to a gene: 4. Germline CDR1 and CDR2: SGHRS and YFSETQ. The CDR3 loop is CASTLAGIYNEQFL. The CDR3 DNA reads as TGCGCCAGCACCCTAGCGGGAATCTACAATGAGCAGTTCCTC.

There are a few counts of this clonotype. The CDR3 nucleotides read TGCAGCGTTGAAGGGGTCAGACAATCGTATGGCTACACCTTC. This translates into CSVEGVRQSYGYTF. The rearrangement uses TRBV29-1 and TRBJ1-2; D is undetermined. Germline values: CDR1 SQVTM, CDR2 ANQGSEA. This CDR3 region has 14 residues. V lost 1 base to trimming and J lost 5 bases, with 14 bases between them. The full variable domain, in which reference TRBV29-1 and TRBJ1-2 provide the parts outside the CDR3, is SAVISQKPSRDICQRGTSLTIQCQVDSQVTMMFWYRQQPGQSLTLIATANQGSEATYESGFVIDKFPISRPNLTFSTLTVSNMSPEDSSIYLCSVEGVRQSYGYTFGSGTRLTVV.

Comment on this clonotype: As the CDR3 is not closed by the conserved phenylalanine or tryptophan, this likely results from a read error. The chain has TRBV9 and TRBJ1-1; D not resolved. Trimming stripped 0 bases from V and 3 bases from J, with 6 bases between. Per germline, CDR1 SGDLS and CDR2 YYNGEE. The length of the CDR3 is 13 residues. CDR3 residues: CASSVDVYTEAFS. The CDR3 nucleotides are TGTGCCAGCAGCGTAGATGTTTACACTGAAGCTTTCTCT.

This clonotype was picked up a small number of times. The chain links TRBV18 to TRBJ1-1; no definite D call. Germline-derived CDR1 and CDR2 are KGHSH and LQKENI. The CDR3 sequence is 13 residues long. The ends were cut back, 2 bases at V and 7 bases at J, with 11 bases in the middle. The CDR3 here is CASSPERHLEAFF. In DNA, the CDR3 is TGTGCCAGCTCACCAGAACGGCACCTTGAAGCTTTCTTT.

The rearrangement links TRBV15 to TRBJ1-4, with a possible D match to TRBD1 (5 bases). The CDR3 covers 14 residues. Between the trimmed V and J ends, which lost 3 bases and 0 bases, there was a span of 5 bases. Germline V gene sequence: CDR1 LNHNV, CDR2 YYDKDF (reference sequence). CDR3 sequence (DNA): TGTGCCACCAGCAGGACAGCAACTAATGAAAAACTGTTTTTT. Its translation is CATSRTATNEKLFF.

In its sample, this clonotype was seen a few times. The chain uses TRBV27 and TRBJ1-2; D perhaps matches TRBD1 (5 bases). Trimming left V 3 bases short and J 7 bases short, with 9 bases between. There are 12 residues in the CDR3. From germline, CDR1 is MNHEY and CDR2 SMNVEV (reference sequence). CDR3 loop: CASSFQGSGYTF. The DNA for the CDR3 is TGTGCCAGCAGTTTCCAGGGTAGTGGCTACACCTTC.

The chain couples TRBV14 to TRBJ1-1; possible D gene TRBD1, 5 bases. V dropped 0 bases and J dropped 4 bases, with 15 bases sitting between them. The CDR3 loop spans 16 amino acids. Germline-derived CDR1 and CDR2 are SGHDN and FVKESK. CDR3 DNA sequence: TGTGCCAGCAGCCAAGAAGGGACCGAATCGGCCACTGAAGCTTTCTTT. Amino acids: CASSQEGTESATEAFF.

On this clonotype: The conserved phenylalanine or tryptophan normally closing the CDR3 is absent here, so this likely arose from a read error. The chain carries TRBV7-6 and TRBJ2-1; no clear D gene. CDR1 is SGHVS, CDR2 FNYEAQ, per germline. CDR3 size: 12 residues. V was shortened by 5 bases and J by 5 bases, with 7 bases between the two germline ends. In DNA, the CDR3 is TGTGCCAGCAGCCTTTCAAACAATGAGCAGTTCCTC. This codes for CASSLSNNEQFL.

The table lists this clonotype with a few counts. The V gene is TRBV5-1, the J gene TRBJ2-7; TRBD1 aligns across 8 bases. This CDR3 has 14 residues. Germline-derived CDR1 and CDR2 are SGHRS and YFSETQ. With 3 bases clipped from V and 6 bases from J, the junction kept 8 bases outside the gene matches. CDR3 in amino acids: CASSWAGQGREQYF. The DNA of the CDR3 is TGCGCCAGCAGCTGGGCAGGACAGGGTCGCGAGCAGTACTTC.

This clonotype has a count of ten or more. J is TRBJ2-7 and V is TRBV25-1; weak D call: TRBD1 (5 bases). Trimming took 1 base from V and 5 from J, leaving 12 bases between them. This CDR3 is built from 14 residues. Germline CDR1 MGHDK, CDR2 SYGVNS. CDR3 nucleotide sequence: TGTGCCAGCAGTGAATCACCAGGGTCCCACGAGCAGTACTTC. Translating gives CASSESPGSHEQYF.

As to this clonotype: The CDR3 does not end in the conserved phenylalanine or tryptophan, so this is likely a read error. The CDR3 sequence: CASRKLAGDYNEQFL. The CDR3 coding sequence is TGTGCCAGCAGGAAACTAGCGGGGGACTACAATGAGCAGTTCCTC. This chain links TRBV4-2 with TRBJ2-1, with TRBD2 matching 11 bases. The germline CDR1 and CDR2 sequences are LGHNA and YNFKEQ. The V segment lost 6 bases and the J segment 3 bases; nucleotides outside the gene matches: 4. The CDR3 sequence is 15 residues long.

In this sample, this clonotype turned up many times. This sequence joins TRBV19 and TRBJ1-2; D gene uncertain. The V end was cut by 6 bases, the J end by 7 bases, with 6 bases between. CDR3 size: 10 residues. Germline CDR1 is LNHDA and CDR2 is SQIVND (reference sequence). CDR3 bases: TGTGCCAGTAGATCAATTGGCTACACCTTC. Translating gives CASRSIGYTF.